This T cell receptor (beta chain) was sequenced for a study of OX40 agonist ivuxolimab in advanced cancers. About the study as a whole: The costimulatory receptor OX40 (CD134) was targeted by ivuxolimab, a fully human IgG2 agonistic monoclonal antibody. Intravenous ivuxolimab was administered to patients every 2 weeks at six dose levels: 0.01, 0.1, 0.3, 1.5, 3 and 10 mg/kg. The dose-escalation cohort was around 83% male with a mean age of about 54 years, ranging from roughly 23 to 79. The monotherapy dose-escalation portion (N of about 52 patients) of the phase I ivuxolimab trial is reported in the paper. Among the roughly 50 dose-escalation patients, around 19 had hepatocellular carcinoma, around 15 melanoma, 9 renal cell carcinoma and 9 head and neck cancer. Partial responses occurred in three dose-escalation patients, of whom one had hepatocellular carcinoma and two had cutaneous melanoma. Patients were allowed to have had prior anti-PD-1, anti-PD-L1 or anti-CTLA-4 therapy, and more than 35% of the dose-escalation patients had been treated with checkpoint inhibitors. The point of sequencing TCRbeta in the periphery was to test whether ivuxolimab changed TCR sequence diversity and drove clonal T-cell expansion.

To sequence the TCRbeta CDR3 region, genomic DNA was isolated from the sorted cells. The immunoSEQ Assay was used to sequence the TCRbeta CDR3 regions. As stored in TCRdb, this immuneACCESS dataset retains in-frame rearrangements with V and J assigned. A fraction of the clones does not appear; measured against another copy, unresolved V genes explain less than half of the discrepancy, and the remainder lacks a known reason. Here the sample has some 34,000 clones; approximately 88% occur a single time. The ten largest clones take up roughly 21% of the sample. As concerns this clone: The antigen this receptor binds is unknown. Within one base of it there is no much larger clone, and no base qualities were kept.

The trial excluded patients who had a history of autoimmune disease or were on systemic immunosuppression. Peripheral blood for TCR sequencing was collected from all dose cohorts at baseline, on cycle 4 day 1, and on cycle 7 day 1. The samples were taken from a phase I, first-in-human, multicenter, open-label dose-escalation trial of ivuxolimab. Adults with locally advanced or metastatic head and neck squamous cell, hepatocellular, melanoma or renal cell carcinoma were enrolled in the trial. Before TCR sequencing, CD4+ T cells and CD8+ T cells from peripheral blood were sorted into separate populations. Including the terminal cysteine and phenylalanine, the CDR3 comprises 13 residues. Just the 39-base CDR3 DNA is kept, in frame starting at base 1. In the germline V gene, CDR1 corresponds to SGDLS and CDR2 to YYNGEE. V loses 0 bases of germline sequence and J loses 5 bases, and the interval between the two ends is 5 bases.

Study-wide findings and limitations: The antigen specificity of the clonally expanded peripheral T cells was not determined. In the 0.1-3.0 mg/kg groups, partial responders were among the patients with the lowest normalized peripheral clonal expansion, particularly in CD8+ T cells. At doses of 0.1 to 3.0 mg/kg, clonal expansion of both CD4+ and CD8+ blood T cells was observed from baseline to week 6. Low levels of normalized T-cell clonal expansion were also shown by some nonresponding patients. On average, CD8+ T cells showed more expanded clones than CD4+ T cells after ivuxolimab.

In this chain, TRBV9 is recombined with TRBJ2-2; the D gene is not confidently resolved. The input for sequencing was CD4+ or CD8+ T cells sorted from blood, taken in a trial of the OX40 agonist ivuxolimab. This sequence was found in an adult with an advanced solid tumor such as melanoma, head and neck, liver or kidney cancer. Here the CDR3 is given as CASSVDPTGELFF. The sequence in DNA is TGTGCCAGCAGCGTAGATCCGACCGGGGAGCTGTTTTTT.